The rows below give T cell receptor beta chains drawn from one sample of a study of T-cell memory formation after mild COVID-19. TCRdb re-called the 5' RACE reads with MiXCR, one entry per CDR3 protein. The sample lists more than 120,000 distinct CDR3 sequences; over 15% were seen once. What was sequenced was PBMCs or a T cell subset sorted from them (not recorded which). All receptors derive from an adult woman who had mild COVID-19 (a few samples of this study predate the infection). Cell type and time point are not known. CDR3s include the opening cysteine and the closing phenylalanine or tryptophan. The D gene is left open where the match is weak. Some rows have no size entry. The others give once, few or many, or a class for an expanded clone.

abundance	v_gene	j_gene	d_gene	len	CDR3nt	CDR3aa
NA	TRBV20-1	TRBJ1-1	NA	15	TGCAGTGCGAACAACCCCGCCAGGGGAGGATGGGAAGCTTTCTTT	CSANNPARGGWEAFF
NA	TRBV5-1	TRBJ2-7	NA	13	TGCGCCAGCAGCTTGGTGCGGGTCCTCGAGCAGTACTTC	CASSLVRVLEQYF
NA	TRBV30	TRBJ2-7	TRBD1	17	TGTGCCTGGAGTGGGGGTAGGGACAGCACGAAATCCTACGAGCAGTACTTC	CAWSGGRDSTKSYEQYF
NA	TRBV5-1	TRBJ1-4	NA	11	TGCGCCAGCAGGATTAATGAAAAACTGTTTTTT	CASRINEKLFF
NA	TRBV6-2/TRBV6-3	TRBJ2-7	NA	14	TGTGCCAGCAGCCAGGGGCCGGTGAGAGGCGAGCAGTACTTC	CASSQGPVRGEQYF
few	TRBV9	TRBJ2-1	TRBD2	16	TGTGCCAGCAGCCCCCAAGAGCCGGGACTAGTCGGGGAGCAGTTCTTC	CASSPQEPGLVGEQFF
NA	TRBV6-6	TRBJ1-2	NA	14	TGTGCCAGCAGTTACGCCGGGAGCAACTATGGCTACACCTTC	CASSYAGSNYGYTF
few	TRBV12-3/TRBV12-4	TRBJ1-1	NA	12	TGTGCCAGCAGTCCCGCCCCGTCTGAAGCTTTCTTT	CASSPAPSEAFF
few	TRBV7-9	TRBJ2-7	TRBD1	17	TGTGCCAGCAGCTCCAACCGGGGACAGGGAGGATCCTACGAGCAGTACTTC	CASSSNRGQGGSYEQYF
few	TRBV7-2	TRBJ1-5	NA	14	TGTGCCAGCAGCTGGACAGCTAGCAATCAGCCCCAGCATTTT	CASSWTASNQPQHF
NA	TRBV2	TRBJ1-1	NA	11	TGTGCCAGCAGGGGACTTGCTGAAGCTTTCTTT	CASRGLAEAFF
NA	TRBV9	TRBJ2-4	NA	15	TGTGCCAGCAGCGTAGCTGGAGTAGCCAAAAACATTCAGTACTTC	CASSVAGVAKNIQYF